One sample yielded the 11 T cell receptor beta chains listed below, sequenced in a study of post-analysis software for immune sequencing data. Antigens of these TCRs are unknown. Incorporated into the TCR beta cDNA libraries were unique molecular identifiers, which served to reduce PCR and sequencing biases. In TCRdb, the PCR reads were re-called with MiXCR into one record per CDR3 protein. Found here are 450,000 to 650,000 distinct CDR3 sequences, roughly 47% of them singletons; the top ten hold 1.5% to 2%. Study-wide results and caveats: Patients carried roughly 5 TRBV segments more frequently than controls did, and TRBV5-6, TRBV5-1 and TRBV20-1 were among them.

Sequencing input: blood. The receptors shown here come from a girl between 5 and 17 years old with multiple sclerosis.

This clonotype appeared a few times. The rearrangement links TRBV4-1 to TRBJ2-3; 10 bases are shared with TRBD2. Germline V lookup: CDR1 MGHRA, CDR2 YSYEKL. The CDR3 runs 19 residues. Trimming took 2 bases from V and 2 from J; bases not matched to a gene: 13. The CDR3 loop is CASSQPTWLAGADTDTQYF. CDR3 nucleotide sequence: TGCGCCAGCAGCCAACCAACCTGGCTAGCGGGGGCCGACACAGATACGCAGTATTTT.

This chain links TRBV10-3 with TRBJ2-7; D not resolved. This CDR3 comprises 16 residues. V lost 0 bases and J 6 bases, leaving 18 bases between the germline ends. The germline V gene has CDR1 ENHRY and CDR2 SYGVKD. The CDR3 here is CAISESIGPSWGEQYF. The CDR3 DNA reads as TGTGCCATCAGTGAGTCTATCGGGCCCTCGTGGGGCGAGCAGTACTTC.

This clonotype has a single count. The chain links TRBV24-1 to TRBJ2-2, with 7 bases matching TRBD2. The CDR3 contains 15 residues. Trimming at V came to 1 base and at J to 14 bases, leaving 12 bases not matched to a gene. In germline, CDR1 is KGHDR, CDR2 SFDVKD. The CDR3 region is CATSDFASTGEGLFF. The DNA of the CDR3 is TGTGCCACCAGTGATTTCGCCAGTACCGGGGAGGGACTGTTTTTT.

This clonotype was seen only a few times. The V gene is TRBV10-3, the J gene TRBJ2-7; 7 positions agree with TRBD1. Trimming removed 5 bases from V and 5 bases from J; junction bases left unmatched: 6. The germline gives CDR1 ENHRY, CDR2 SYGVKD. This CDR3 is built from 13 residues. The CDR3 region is CAISLQGSHEQYF. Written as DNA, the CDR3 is TGTGCCATCAGTCTACAGGGGTCCCACGAGCAGTACTTC.

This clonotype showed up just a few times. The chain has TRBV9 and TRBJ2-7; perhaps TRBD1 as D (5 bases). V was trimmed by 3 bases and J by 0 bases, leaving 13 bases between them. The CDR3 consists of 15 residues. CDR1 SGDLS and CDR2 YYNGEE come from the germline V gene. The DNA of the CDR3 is TGTGCCAGCAGCGAGACAGACCAGAGCTCCTACGAGCAGTACTTC. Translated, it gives CASSETDQSSYEQYF.

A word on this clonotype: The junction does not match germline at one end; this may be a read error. The CDR3 region has the DNA TGTGCCAGCGGACAGGGGGGAGCCTACAATGACCAGTTCTTC. Residues: CASGQGGAYNDQFF. The chain is built from TRBV5-6 and TRBJ2-1, with 10 bases lining up with TRBD1. The CDR3 covers 14 residues. Per germline, CDR1 SGHDT and CDR2 YYEEEE.

In nucleotides, the CDR3 is TGTGCCAGCAGCCAGGCCTCACTAGTGTACGAGCAGTACTTC. Its protein product is CASSQASLVYEQYF. The J gene is TRBJ2-7, the V gene TRBV4-2, with a weak D call TRBD2 (5 bases). The CDR3 sequence is 14 residues long. V was trimmed by 3 bases and J by 4 bases, leaving 13 bases between them. Germline V lookup: CDR1 LGHNA, CDR2 YNFKEQ.

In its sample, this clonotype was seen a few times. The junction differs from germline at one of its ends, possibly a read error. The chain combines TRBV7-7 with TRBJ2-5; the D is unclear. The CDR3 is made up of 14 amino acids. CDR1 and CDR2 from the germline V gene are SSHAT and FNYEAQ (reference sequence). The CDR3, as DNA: TGTGCTAGCAGCTTAGACGTTGGGAAAGAGACCCAGTACTTC. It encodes CASSLDVGKETQYF. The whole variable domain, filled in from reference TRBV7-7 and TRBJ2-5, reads GAGVSQSPRYKVTKRGQDVTLRCDPISSHATLYWYQQALGQGPEFLTYFNYEAQPDKSGLPSDRFSAERPEGSISTLTIQRTEQRDSAMYRCASSLDVGKETQYFGPGTRLLVL.

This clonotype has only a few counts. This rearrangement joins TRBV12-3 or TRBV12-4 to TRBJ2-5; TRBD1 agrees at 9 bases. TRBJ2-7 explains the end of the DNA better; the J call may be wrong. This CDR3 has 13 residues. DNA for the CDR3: TGTGCCAGCAGTCTTTGGGACAGGGACGAGCAGTACTTC. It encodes CASSLWDRDEQYF.

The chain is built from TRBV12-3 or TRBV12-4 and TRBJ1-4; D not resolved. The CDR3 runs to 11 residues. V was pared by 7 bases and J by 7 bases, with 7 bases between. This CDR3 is CASTLGEKLFF. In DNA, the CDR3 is TGTGCCAGCACCTTAGGTGAAAAACTGTTTTTT.

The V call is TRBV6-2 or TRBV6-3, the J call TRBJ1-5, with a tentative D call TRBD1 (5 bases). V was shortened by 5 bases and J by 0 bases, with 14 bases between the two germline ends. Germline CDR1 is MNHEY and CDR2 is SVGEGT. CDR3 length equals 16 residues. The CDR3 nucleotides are TGTGCCAGCAGTAGGGGATTTTTCCTTAGCAATCAGCCCCAGCATTTT. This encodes CASSRGFFLSNQPQHF.